These T cell receptor beta chains were read from a single sample in a study of T-cell memory formation after mild COVID-19. TCRdb independently ran MiXCR on the 5' RACE reads; one entry per CDR3 protein. Of about 140,000 distinct CDR3 sequences listed, roughly 14% were seen once; the top ten hold roughly 13%. The sample comprised PBMCs or a T cell subset sorted from them (not recorded which). These receptors originate from an adult woman who had mild COVID-19 (a few samples of this study predate the infection). Cell type and time point are not known. Both conserved end residues are trimmed from each CDR3. The D gene is left open where the match is weak. Only part of the rows carry a size: once, few, many, or a class if the clone is expanded.

TRBD1	13	TRBV5-1	once	TRBJ1-2	ASSASGGSVYGYT
TRBD2	13	TRBV9	NA	TRBJ2-3	ASSVWDGGTDTQY
NA	12	TRBV12-3/TRBV12-4	few	TRBJ1-5	ASRVGGSNQPQH
TRBD2	13	TRBV7-2	NA	TRBJ2-1	ASSFGLAGGNEQF
NA	12	TRBV4-3	NA	TRBJ2-3	ASSQDRRAHTQY
NA	11	TRBV2	NA	TRBJ1-2	ASTLDRDYGYT
NA	12	TRBV7-6	NA	TRBJ2-1	ASSGWGRHNEQF
TRBD1	16	TRBV5-6	few	TRBJ2-1	ASSPNPGDRVRYNEQF
TRBD2	16	TRBV29-1	NA	TRBJ2-1	SVEDPSISGEGYNEQF
TRBD2	13	TRBV11-3	few	TRBJ2-1	ASSARPGRSHEQF
NA	13	TRBV7-8	NA	TRBJ2-2	ASSLVIRNTGELF
NA	14	TRBV20-1	few	TRBJ2-3	SARDRGSATTDTQY
NA	13	TRBV4-1	NA	TRBJ1-6	ASSQELVSYSPLH
TRBD1	14	TRBV7-9	NA	TRBJ1-6	ASSRYGQAPNSPLH
NA	11	TRBV12-3/TRBV12-4	NA	TRBJ1-6	ASSRSGNPPLH
NA	12	TRBV5-1	NA	TRBJ2-1	ASSLVGDYNEQF
TRBD2	13	TRBV7-9	NA	TRBJ2-7	SSSFGLAGAYEQY
TRBD2	13	TRBV7-6	NA	TRBJ2-2	ASSLVAGGPGELF
NA	14	TRBV5-6	NA	TRBJ1-1	ASSWRTPIMNTEAF
NA	14	TRBV9	NA	TRBJ2-7	ASSVGGEPFSYEQY
TRBD1	12	TRBV29-1	once	TRBJ2-5	SATRQGPQETQY
NA	13	TRBV6-1	once	TRBJ1-2	ASSESDRATYGYT
NA	12	TRBV5-1	few	TRBJ2-5	ASSSGTAYMAQY
NA	12	TRBV7-2	NA	TRBJ1-2	ASSLATRNYGYT
TRBD2	13	TRBV7-8	NA	TRBJ2-3	ASSLTSGRTDTQY
TRBD1	13	TRBV12-5	NA	TRBJ2-5	ASGLVGQDQETQY
TRBD1	14	TRBV24-1	NA	TRBJ2-3	ATSDRDRVFTDTQY
NA	13	TRBV5-6	NA	TRBJ1-5	ASSLSWGPNQPQH
NA	11	TRBV2	NA	TRBJ1-1	ASSDGLNTEAF
NA	13	TRBV10-3	NA	NA	AISDPTREQETQY
TRBD2	11	TRBV18	many	TRBJ2-5	ASSHGRRETQY
NA	12	TRBV6-6	NA	TRBJ2-7	ASSPGAIGYEQY
TRBD2	12	TRBV5-1	NA	TRBJ2-1	ASQTSGGKNEQF